One and the same sample provided the 25 T cell receptor beta chains below, sequenced in a study of neurological immune-mediated disorders. TCRdb used MiXCR to reprocess the 5' RACE reads, holding one entry per CDR3 protein. Of 25,000 to 35,000 distinct CDR3 sequences listed, approximately 16% are singletons. Time point denoted: technical triplicate 3. The sequenced sample was CD4+ T cells from blood. The receptors originated from a female donor with HTLV-1-associated myelopathy (HAM/TSP).

The chain employs TRBV29-1 and TRBJ1-2, with 11 bases matching TRBD1. Germline V gives CDR1 SQVTM, CDR2 ANQGSEA. CDR3 size: 13 residues. V was clipped by 7 bases and J by 3 bases; unmatched bases: 4. The CDR3 sequence is CSATGQGDYGYTF. In nucleotides, the CDR3 is TGCAGCGCCACGGGACAGGGGGACTATGGCTACACCTTC.

This clonotype was seen repeatedly, ten times or more. V and J are TRBV20-1 and TRBJ2-1; 8 bases are shared with TRBD2. Germline V CDR1 and CDR2: DFQATT, SNEGSKA (reference sequence). With V trimmed by 5 bases and J by 8 bases, 11 bases remained unmatched. The CDR3 runs to 14 residues. In nucleotides, the CDR3 is TGCAGTGCTCTCCCCGGGGGGGATTTGTATGAGCAGTTCTTC. This encodes CSALPGGDLYEQFF.

The gene calls are TRBV10-2 and TRBJ1-1; D perhaps matches TRBD1 (5 bases). This CDR3 is 16 amino acids long. CDR1 is WSHSY, CDR2 SAAADI, per germline. V lost 0 bases and J lost 3, with 14 bases in between. CDR3 region: CASSESGGVFDTEAFF. The CDR3, as DNA: TGCGCCAGCAGTGAGTCGGGAGGGGTGTTCGACACTGAAGCTTTCTTT.

This clonotype has a count of ten or more. The rearrangement joins TRBV12-3 or TRBV12-4 to TRBJ2-2, with D maybe TRBD2 (5 bases). The CDR3 consists of 13 residues. V was pared by 6 bases and J by 5 bases, with 10 bases between. This CDR3 is CASSPGKTGELFF. In DNA form, the CDR3 reads TGTGCCAGCAGCCCGGGGAAAACCGGGGAGCTGTTTTTT.

This clonotype was detected ten times or more. The J gene is TRBJ1-2, the V gene TRBV5-1; D is unresolved. Germline V gives CDR1 SGHRS, CDR2 YFSETQ. The CDR3 spans 14 residues. V gave up 5 bases and J gave up 5 bases, with 16 bases separating them. The CDR3 loop is CASRIENSRYGYTF. The DNA for the CDR3 is TGCGCCAGCAGAATCGAGAACAGTCGATATGGCTACACCTTC.

This clonotype was seen ten or more times. The chain links TRBV12-3 or TRBV12-4 to TRBJ2-5; tentative D call: TRBD1 (5 bases). The V end was cut by 1 base, the J end by 5 bases, with 8 bases between. The CDR3 has 13 residues. The CDR3 spells CASSLDSGETQYF. CDR3 coding DNA: TGTGCCAGCAGTTTAGACTCAGGGGAGACCCAGTACTTC.

This clonotype was counted ten times or more. This rearrangement joins TRBV6-5 to TRBJ2-2, with 7 positions matching TRBD1. Trimming cost V 2 bases and J 4 bases; bases outside gene matches: 4. This CDR3 is 15 amino acids long. Germline CDR1 reads MNHEY; CDR2 reads SVGAGI. The CDR3 region has the DNA TGTGCCAGCAGTTACGAGACAGGGTTCACCGGGGAGCTGTTTTTT. This codes for CASSYETGFTGELFF.

This chain uses TRBV10-3 with TRBJ1-1; TRBD1 aligns across 7 bases. Per germline, CDR1 ENHRY and CDR2 SYGVKD. The trim removed 7 bases at V and 1 base at J, leaving 6 bases unmatched. This CDR3 is built from 14 residues. The DNA of the CDR3 is TGTGCCATCACCTTAAACAGGGGGAACACTGAAGCTTTCTTT. It codes for CAITLNRGNTEAFF.

This clonotype appeared many times. In DNA, the CDR3 is TGTGCCAGCAGTGAGAGGCGCGACACAGATACGCAGTATTTT. Its protein product is CASSERRDTDTQYF. This sequence joins TRBV2 and TRBJ2-3; no clear D. V gave up 3 bases and J gave up 2 bases, with 9 bases separating them. Germline-derived CDR1 and CDR2 are SNHLY and FYNNEI. CDR3 length equals 14 residues.

This clonotype occurred many times. The chain uses TRBV5-1 and TRBJ2-5; 9 positions agree with TRBD2. The CDR3 totals 17 residues. The trim removed 5 bases at V and 4 bases at J, leaving 15 bases unmatched. Germline lookup yields CDR1 SGHRS and CDR2 YFSETQ. This CDR3 reads CASRLLPSIAGVETQYF. CDR3 bases: TGCGCCAGCAGGCTCCTACCCTCGATAGCGGGAGTAGAGACCCAGTACTTC.

This clonotype appeared many times. The CDR3 DNA reads TGCAGTGCTAGAATGGCGACAGGGGGAACAGATACGCAGTATTTT. Protein product: CSARMATGGTDTQYF. V is TRBV20-1 and J is TRBJ2-3, with TRBD1 matching over 9 bases. Germline trimming cut 2 bases from V and 3 bases from J; bases unmatched to any gene: 6. Germline V CDR1 and CDR2: DFQATT, SNEGSKA (reference sequence). The CDR3 loop spans 15 amino acids.

Concerning this clonotype: A much larger clone differs by one base, so this may be a read error. The V call is TRBV6-2 or TRBV6-3, the J call TRBJ1-1; TRBD1 aligns across 9 bases. The CDR3 has 13 residues. The germline V gene encodes CDR1 MNHEY and CDR2 SVGEGT. This CDR3 reads CASCYSRTGGAFF. The CDR3, as DNA: TGTGCCAGCTGTTACTCGCGAACAGGGGGCGCTTTCTTT.

This clonotype was detected ten times or more. The V call is TRBV5-1, the J call TRBJ2-2, with TRBD2 identical over 7 bases. Germline V gives CDR1 SGHRS, CDR2 YFSETQ. V was clipped by 7 bases and J by 8 bases; unmatched bases: 11. The CDR3 covers 14 residues. The CDR3 loop is CASFEGGPEGELFF. In DNA, the CDR3 is TGCGCCAGCTTCGAGGGAGGGCCCGAAGGGGAGCTGTTTTTT.

The chain links TRBV5-1 to TRBJ2-3; D gene uncertain. Germline loops: CDR1 SGHRS, CDR2 YFSETQ. V dropped 2 bases and J dropped 3 bases, with 10 bases sitting between them. The CDR3 is 14 amino acids. CDR3: CASSLALGTDTQYF. CDR3 DNA sequence: TGCGCCAGCAGCTTAGCCCTCGGGACAGATACGCAGTATTTT.

Note on this clonotype: A much more abundant neighbour one base away suggests this may be a read error. The chain uses TRBV7-7 and TRBJ1-1; D unclear. There are 13 residues in the CDR3. Germline CDR1 SSHAT, CDR2 FNYEAQ (reference sequence). CDR3 amino acids: CASSFGDNTEAFF. The CDR3 nucleotides are TGTGCTAGCAGTTTTGGAGATAACACTGAAGCTTTCTTT. Drawing the rest from reference TRBV7-7 and TRBJ1-1, the complete variable domain is GAGVSQSPRYKVTKRGQDVTLRCDPISSHATLYWYQQALGQGPEFLTYFNYEAQPDKSGLPSDRFSAERPEGSISTLTIQRTEQRDSAMYRCASSFGDNTEAFFGQGTRLTVV.

This clonotype was seen repeatedly, ten times or more. The rearrangement uses TRBV12-3 or TRBV12-4 and TRBJ2-5; TRBD1 matches 8 bases. CDR3 length: 16 amino acids. With 6 bases clipped from V and 5 bases from J, the junction kept 14 bases outside the gene matches. The CDR3 sequence is CASRQNSGTGRETQYF. The CDR3 DNA reads as TGTGCCAGCAGGCAAAACTCCGGGACAGGAAGGGAGACCCAGTACTTC.

This clonotype has a count of ten or more. The chain links TRBV5-1 to TRBJ2-5, with no clear D. V lost 1 base and J 4 bases, leaving 8 bases between the germline ends. The CDR3 is 13 amino acids. Germline CDR1 reads SGHRS; CDR2 reads YFSETQ. As DNA, the CDR3 is TGCGCCAGCAGCTTGACTTACGGAGAGACCCAGTACTTC. Translated, it gives CASSLTYGETQYF.

This clonotype was seen repeatedly, ten times or more. The chain has TRBV18 and TRBJ2-5; no definite D call. The CDR3 consists of 13 residues. Germline assignment: CDR1 KGHSH and CDR2 LQKENI. Trimming stripped 4 bases from V and 0 bases from J, with 6 bases between. CDR3 bases: TGTGCCAGCTCACTCGACAACCAAGAGACCCAGTACTTC. Translation gives CASSLDNQETQYF.

The chain has TRBV5-6 and TRBJ2-7; possibly TRBD1 for D (7 bases). The CDR3 runs to 15 residues. Germline-derived CDR1 and CDR2 are SGHDT and YYEEEE. V was cut by 4 bases and J by 3 bases, with 17 bases left in between. The CDR3 nucleotides read TGTGCCAGCAGCGAGGGGGCAGGGGAGGTCTACGAGCAGTACTTC. Its translation is CASSEGAGEVYEQYF.

This clonotype was seen at least ten times. The chain joins TRBV6-5 to TRBJ1-6, with 9 bases fitting TRBD1. V shed 2 bases and J 9 bases; nucleotides not matched to a gene: 5. Germline-derived CDR1 and CDR2 are MNHEY and SVGAGI. The length of the CDR3 is 15 residues. As DNA, the CDR3 is TGTGCCAGCAGTTACACGGGACAGGGTTTTTCACCCCTCCACTTT. Translating gives CASSYTGQGFSPLHF.

There are many counts of this clonotype. The CDR3 bases are TGTGCCAGCAGTTCTGAAAGACAGGGGAAGACCCAGTACTTC. Its protein is CASSSERQGKTQYF. This chain connects TRBV28 to TRBJ2-5; 8 bases map to TRBD1. Trimming removed 4 bases from V and 6 bases from J; junction bases left unmatched: 7. Germline CDR1 reads MDHEN; CDR2 reads SYDVKM. The CDR3 spans 14 residues.

This clonotype was seen ten or more times. This chain's CDR3 is CASELFEGYGYTF. As DNA, the CDR3 is TGTGCCAGTGAATTATTCGAGGGCTATGGCTACACCTTC. V usage is TRBV19 and J usage is TRBJ1-2; D not certain. This CDR3 is 13 amino acids long. The germline V gene has CDR1 LNHDA and CDR2 SQIVND (reference sequence). The V and J ends lost 8 bases and 4 bases respectively, with 14 bases between them.

This clonotype was observed at least ten times. The CDR3: CASSPRAPNTGELFF. The CDR3 DNA follows: TGTGCCAGCTCACCCCGGGCCCCGAACACCGGGGAGCTGTTTTTT. The chain links TRBV18 to TRBJ2-2; D gene uncertain. Germline loops: CDR1 KGHSH, CDR2 LQKENI. This CDR3 is 15 amino acids long. The V gene lost 3 bases and the J gene lost 0 bases, with 8 bases spanning the gap.

This clonotype appeared many times. This chain connects TRBV11-1 to TRBJ2-5; 12 bases agree with TRBD1. Germline V gene lookup returns CDR1 SGHAT and CDR2 FQDESV (reference sequence). The ends lost 3 bases at V and 5 bases at J; junction bases unmatched: 4. The CDR3 extends over 15 amino acids. In DNA, the CDR3 is TGTGCCAGCAGCTTCCGGGACAGGGGGCTTGAGACCCAGTACTTC. Translating it yields CASSFRDRGLETQYF.

In this sample, this clonotype turned up many times. The genes are TRBV20-1 and TRBJ1-1, with D perhaps TRBD1 (5 bases). V was clipped by 6 bases and J by 6 bases, with 14 bases between them. The CDR3 loop spans 12 amino acids. Germline V CDR1 and CDR2: DFQATT, SNEGSKA (reference sequence). The CDR3 loop reads CSAGGRLAEAFF. CDR3 nucleotide sequence: TGCAGTGCCGGGGGAAGGTTGGCTGAAGCTTTCTTT.